This is a list of T cell receptor beta chains from one sample in a study of technical replicates of blood from a handful of donors. Method: immunoSEQ multiplex PCR; TCRdb's copy keeps in-frame clones and lacks some. The sample lists over 10,000 clones, roughly 93% occurring once. Sequences were obtained from PBMCs. These receptors were obtained from a human donor in good health. The CDR3 runs from the conserved cysteine through the conserved F or W. Fields, in order: clone size, J gene, V gene, CDR3 protein. A row's size may be missing; if present it is once, few, many or a size class.

- TRBJ2-5 TRBV19 CASSIDDSYQETQYF
once TRBJ1-2 TRBV2 CASSETGRNYGYTF
- TRBJ2-5 TRBV25-1 CASRIGGQETQYF
- TRBJ2-7 TRBV5-1 CASSLDTNYEQYF
- TRBJ1-2 TRBV27 CASTSDKVNYGYTF
once TRBJ1-5 TRBV28 CASSLGAVQAPQHF
- TRBJ2-1 TRBV9 CASSVEASSYNEQFF
- TRBJ2-1 TRBV5-1 CASSSQGGFNEQFF
- TRBJ1-2 TRBV6-1 CASSENRGNYGYTF
- TRBJ2-1 TRBV5-1 CASSLRRQREGNEQFF
- TRBJ2-7 TRBV4-2 CASSQDGTGAYEQYF
- TRBJ2-5 TRBV29-1 CSGRGQGDLETQYF
few TRBJ2-1 TRBV11-2 CASSRGWTGGNEQFF
- TRBJ2-1 TRBV5-1 CASSLSVLATYNEQFF
- TRBJ1-4 TRBV9 CASSVRQKNEKLFF
- TRBJ2-1 TRBV5-1 CASSRTTDYNEQFF
- TRBJ1-2 TRBV30 CTLGGAGSYGYTF
- TRBJ1-3 TRBV6-1 CASSVGPPGGNTIYF
- TRBJ2-1 TRBV19 CASSWTSGSRAYNEQFF
- TRBJ1-4 TRBV28 CASRAGGTNEKLFF
- TRBJ1-2 TRBV19 CASSGGRDSEGYTF
- TRBJ2-4 TRBV5-1 CASSPGTGGNIQYF
- TRBJ2-2 TRBV30 CAWTGQGAGELFF
- TRBJ2-7 TRBV7-9 CASAHSGSTSITSYEQYF
- TRBJ2-2 TRBV7-8 CASIGLAGGIGNTGELFF
- TRBJ1-1 TRBV29-1 CSVERQINTEAFF
- TRBJ2-5 TRBV30 CAWSPGDQETQYF
- TRBJ2-5 TRBV19 CASSINQETQYF
- TRBJ1-5 TRBV2 CASSGGTTYSNQPQHF
- TRBJ2-5 TRBV11-2 CASSPAGTKETQYF
- TRBJ2-2 TRBV2 CASLTPRGRADTGELFF
once TRBJ2-3 TRBV13 CASSRQGFGQYF
- TRBJ2-7 TRBV7-6 CASSLWSSYEQYF
once TRBJ2-1 TRBV6-6 CASSVTGVPNEQFF
- TRBJ2-1 TRBV28 CASSLPTENEQFF
- TRBJ2-1 TRBV11-2 CASSLDRLAKFF
- TRBJ1-3 TRBV6-5 CASSSATGVGNTIYF
- TRBJ2-1 TRBV19 CASSIMGPGSDRGSYNEQFF
- TRBJ1-3 TRBV6-5 CATKNQGSSGNTIYF
- TRBJ2-2 TRBV5-1 CASSPRTGPTNTGELFF
- TRBJ1-1 TRBV18 CASSPKGQQNTEAFF
- TRBJ2-3 TRBV10-1 CASSEHDTQYF
- TRBJ1-3 TRBV7-2 CASSSQGRNTIYF